This TCR beta chain was captured in a study of T-cell reconstitution after alpha-beta-depleted transplantation in children. Study outcomes and limitations: After one year, T-cell counts and TCRbeta diversity mostly came from new T cells.

Looked up from germline, CDR1 is LGHNA and CDR2 is YSLEER. The CDR3 length is 16 residues. J lost 6 bases, V lost 0 bases, and 7 bases had no gene match. This clonotype is a singleton in its sample. The antigen is not known. A TCRbeta library incorporating unique molecular identifiers was prepared. TCRdb reprocessed the PCR reads with MiXCR, giving one entry per CDR3 protein. The sample has 800,000 to 1,000,000 distinct CDR3 sequences; under 30% are singletons. The chain recombines TRBV4-3 with TRBJ1-5, with 8 bases that match TRBD1. The source is a boy under two years old who had a stem cell transplant for SCID, so the T cells may come from the graft donor. Sequencing used PBMCs, mostly from graft donor cells, obtained 360 days after TCRalphabeta/CD19-depleted stem cell transplant. The CDR3 coding sequence is TGCGCCAGCAGCCAAGATCAGTCACAGGGGGGTCAGCCCCAGCATTTT. Amino acids: CASSQDQSQGGQPQHF.